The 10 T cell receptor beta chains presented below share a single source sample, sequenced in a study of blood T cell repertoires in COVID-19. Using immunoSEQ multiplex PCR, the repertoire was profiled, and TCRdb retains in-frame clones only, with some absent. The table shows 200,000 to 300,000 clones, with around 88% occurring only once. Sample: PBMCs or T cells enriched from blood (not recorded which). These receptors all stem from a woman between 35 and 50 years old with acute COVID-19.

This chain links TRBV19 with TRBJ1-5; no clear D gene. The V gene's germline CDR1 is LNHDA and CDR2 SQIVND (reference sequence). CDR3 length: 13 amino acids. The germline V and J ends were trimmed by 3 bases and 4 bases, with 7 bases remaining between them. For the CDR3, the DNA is TGTGCCAGTAGTATTGTCCCAAATCAGCCCCAGCATTTT. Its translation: CASSIVPNQPQHF.

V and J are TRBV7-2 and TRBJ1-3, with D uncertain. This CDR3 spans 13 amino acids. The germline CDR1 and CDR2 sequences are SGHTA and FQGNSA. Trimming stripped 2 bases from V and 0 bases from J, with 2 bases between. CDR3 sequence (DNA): TGTGCCAGCAGCTTACGCTCTGGAAACACCATATATTTT. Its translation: CASSLRSGNTIYF.

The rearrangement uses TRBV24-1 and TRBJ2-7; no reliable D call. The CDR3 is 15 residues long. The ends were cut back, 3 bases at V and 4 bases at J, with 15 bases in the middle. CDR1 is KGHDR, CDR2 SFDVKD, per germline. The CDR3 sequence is CATSDLDSLIYEQYF. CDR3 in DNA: TGTGCCACCAGTGATCTCGACTCGTTGATTTACGAGCAGTACTTC.

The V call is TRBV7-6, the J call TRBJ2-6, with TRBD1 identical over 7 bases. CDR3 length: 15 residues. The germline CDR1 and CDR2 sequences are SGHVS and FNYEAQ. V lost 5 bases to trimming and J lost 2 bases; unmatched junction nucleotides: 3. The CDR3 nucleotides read TGTGCCAGCAGCCGGGACAGTGCTGGGGCCAACGTCCTGACTTTC. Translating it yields CASSRDSAGANVLTF.

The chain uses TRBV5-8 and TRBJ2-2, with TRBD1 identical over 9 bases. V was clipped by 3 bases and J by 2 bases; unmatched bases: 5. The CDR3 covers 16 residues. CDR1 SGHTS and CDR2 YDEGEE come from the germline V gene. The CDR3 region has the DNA TGTGCCAGCAGCTACATGACAGGGGGAAACACCGGGGAGCTGTTTTTT. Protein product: CASSYMTGGNTGELFF. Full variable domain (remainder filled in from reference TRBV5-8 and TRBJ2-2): EAGVTQSPTHLIKTRGQQATLRCSPISGHTSVYWYQQALGLGLQFLLWYDEGEERNRGNFPPRFSGRQFPNYSSELNVNALELEDSALYLCASSYMTGGNTGELFFGEGSRLTVL.

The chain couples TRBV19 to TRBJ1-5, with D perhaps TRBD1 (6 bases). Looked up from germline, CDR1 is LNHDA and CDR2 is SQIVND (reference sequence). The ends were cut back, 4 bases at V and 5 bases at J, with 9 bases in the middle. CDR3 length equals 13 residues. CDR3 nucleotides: TGTGCCAGTAGTAGAGGACAGTATCAGCCCCAGCATTTT. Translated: CASSRGQYQPQHF. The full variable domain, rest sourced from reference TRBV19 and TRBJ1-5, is DGGITQSPKYLFRKEGQNVTLSCEQNLNHDAMYWYRQDPGQGLRLIYYSQIVNDFQKGDIAEGYSVSREKKESFPLTVTSAQKNPTAFYLCASSRGQYQPQHFGDGTRLSIL.

As DNA, the CDR3 is TGTGCCAGAAGCCTTGAACAGGGAAATCAGCCCCAGCATTTT. It translates to CARSLEQGNQPQHF. The chain joins TRBV5-3 to TRBJ1-5, with D tentatively TRBD1 (6 bases). TRBV5-3 is known as an ORF, though its function is uncertain. V was clipped by 4 bases and J by 4 bases, with 12 bases between them. The CDR3 is 14 residues long.

Here the CDR3 reads CASSQGVGTGHEQYF. For the CDR3, the DNA is TGTGCCAGCAGCCAAGGTGTAGGGACAGGGCACGAGCAGTACTTC. This chain connects TRBV3-1 (or the pseudogene TRBV3-2) to TRBJ2-7; 9 bases match TRBD1. V trimming: 1 base; J trimming: 5 bases; junction bases outside the gene matches: 6. CDR3 size: 15 residues. Germline CDR1 reads LGHDT; CDR2 reads YNNKEL (reference sequence).

Here the CDR3 DNA reads TGTGCCAGCAGCCCTGGCTCGACTAGCGGAGGAGTGCAGTTCTTC. As protein: CASSPGSTSGGVQFF. The rearrangement uses TRBV7-2 and TRBJ2-1, with 9 positions matching TRBD2. The CDR3 has 15 amino acids. V gave up 5 bases and J gave up 12 bases; unmatched junction bases: 14. Germline V CDR1 and CDR2: SGHTA, FQGNSA. Full variable domain (remainder filled in from reference TRBV7-2 and TRBJ2-1): GAGVSQSPSNKVTEKGKDVELRCDPISGHTALYWYRQSLGQGLEFLIYFQGNSAPDKSGLPSDRFSAERTGGSVSTLTIQRTQQEDSAVYLCASSPGSTSGGVQFFGPGTRLTVL.

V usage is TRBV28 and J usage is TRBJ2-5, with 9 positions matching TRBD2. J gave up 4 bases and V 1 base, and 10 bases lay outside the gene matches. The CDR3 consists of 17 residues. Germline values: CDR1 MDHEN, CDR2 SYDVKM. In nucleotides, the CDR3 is TGTGCCAGCAGTTTATTATGGCGGGAGGGCCGGGGAGAGACCCAGTACTTC. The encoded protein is CASSLLWREGRGETQYF.